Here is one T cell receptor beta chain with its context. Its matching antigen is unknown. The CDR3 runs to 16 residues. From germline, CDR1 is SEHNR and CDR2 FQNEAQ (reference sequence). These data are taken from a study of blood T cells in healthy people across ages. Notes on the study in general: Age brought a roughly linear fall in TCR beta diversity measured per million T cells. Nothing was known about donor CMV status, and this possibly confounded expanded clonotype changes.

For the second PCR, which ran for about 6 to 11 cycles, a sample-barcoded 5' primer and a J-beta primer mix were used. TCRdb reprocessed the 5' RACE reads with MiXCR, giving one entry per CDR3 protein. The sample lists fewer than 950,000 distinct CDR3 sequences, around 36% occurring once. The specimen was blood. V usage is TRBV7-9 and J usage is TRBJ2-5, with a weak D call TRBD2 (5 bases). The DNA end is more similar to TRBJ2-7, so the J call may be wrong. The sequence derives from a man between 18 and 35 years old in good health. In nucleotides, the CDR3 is TGTGCCAGCAGCTTAGGTCGGGATCCAGCGGTCGACGAGCAGTACTTC. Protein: CASSLGRDPAVDEQYF.